This record covers a single T cell receptor beta chain. The antigen is unknown. All of the isolated RNA was reverse transcribed, so expressed TCRB transcripts were sequenced. The table came from immunoSEQ multiplex PCR; TCRdb's copy has only in-frame clones and leaves some out. The sample contains some 250,000 clones, 11% to 15% of which appear only once. This record belongs to a study of beta chain features in type 1 diabetes. The germline V gene has CDR1 SGHRS and CDR2 YFSETQ. The V gene end was trimmed by 4 bases and the J gene end by 6 bases; junction bases not matched to a gene: 9. There are 14 residues in the CDR3. Sampling consisted of one heparinised blood draw per donor, averaging about 116 mL. Study outcomes and limitations: All four CD4+ subsets from Type 1 diabetes patients carried moderately but significantly shorter TCRB CDR3s.

The material sequenced was naive CD4+ T cells from blood. The source is a man aged 25-40 years with type 1 diabetes. The rearrangement joins TRBV5-1 to TRBJ2-7, with 8 bases that match TRBD1. The DNA of the CDR3 is TGCGCCAGCAGCCTCGGGACAGGAGGAGGCGAGCAGTACTTC. It encodes CASSLGTGGGEQYF. The variable domain in full, with the rest retrieved from reference TRBV5-1 and TRBJ2-7, is KAGVTQTPRYLIKTRGQQVTLSCSPISGHRSVSWYQQTPGQGLQFLFEYFSETQRNKGNFPGRFSGRQFSNSRSEMNVSTLELGDSALYLCASSLGTGGGEQYFGPGTRLTVT.